The rows below give T cell receptor beta chains drawn from one sample of a study of cytomegalovirus exposure and HLA in healthy donors. Method: immunoSEQ multiplex PCR; TCRdb's copy keeps in-frame clones and lacks some. Seen here are approximately 110,000 clones, 15% to 19% observed once, and the top ten hold under 2.5%. Sequencing was carried out using PBMCs. These receptors all come from a young woman in good health and CMV-seronegative. Both conserved end residues are part of each CDR3. The D gene is left open where the match is weak. Size tells how often a clone was seen (once, few, many) or the class of an expanded clone, and some rows leave it out.

J: TRBJ2-7
D: TRBD2
V: TRBV9
size: few
DNA: TGTGCCAGCAGCCCCAGCCCAGCGGGAGGGCCCAACGAGCAGTACTTC
CDR3: CASSPSPAGGPNEQYF

J: TRBJ1-5
D: NA
V: TRBV19
size: few
DNA: TGTGCCAGTCGCGACAGGAGCAATCAGCCCCAGCATTTT
CDR3: CASRDRSNQPQHF

J: TRBJ2-3
D: TRBD1
V: TRBV2
size: NA
DNA: TGTGCCAGCAGTAGGACAGGGCCCAGCACAGATACGCAGTATTTT
CDR3: CASSRTGPSTDTQYF

J: TRBJ1-2
D: TRBD1
V: TRBV6-6
size: NA
DNA: TGTGCCAGCAGTTACGGTACGGGACAGGGATCATATGGCTACACCTTC
CDR3: CASSYGTGQGSYGYTF

J: TRBJ2-1
D: TRBD2
V: TRBV7-2
size: many
DNA: TGTGCCAGCAGCTTAGGACTAGCGTACAATGAGCAGTTCTTC
CDR3: CASSLGLAYNEQFF

J: TRBJ2-3
D: TRBD2
V: TRBV4-1
size: few
DNA: TGCGCCAGCAGCCAGGAGGGACTAGCGGGGAGGACAGATACGCAGTATTTT
CDR3: CASSQEGLAGRTDTQYF

J: TRBJ2-1
D: NA
V: TRBV19
size: NA
DNA: TGTGCCAGTAAAATGGGACGGGAGAATTACAATGAGCAGTTCTTC
CDR3: CASKMGRENYNEQFF

J: TRBJ2-7
D: TRBD1
V: TRBV7-9
size: few
DNA: TGTGCCAGCAGCTTACGGACAGGGGACTACGAGCAGTACTTC
CDR3: CASSLRTGDYEQYF

J: TRBJ1-3
D: NA
V: TRBV30
size: few
DNA: TGTGCCTGGATGGAGGGGAGGTCCTCTGGAAACACCATATATTTT
CDR3: CAWMEGRSSGNTIYF

J: TRBJ2-1
D: TRBD1
V: TRBV29-1
size: many
DNA: TGCAGCGCTACTAAGACCGGGACAGGTGACCACAATGAGCAGTTCTTC
CDR3: CSATKTGTGDHNEQFF

J: TRBJ2-5
D: TRBD2
V: TRBV29-1
size: NA
DNA: TGCAGCGCCGATGGACTAGCGGGGGGTACAAGGGCCCAGTACTTC
CDR3: CSADGLAGGTRAQYF

J: TRBJ2-2
D: NA
V: TRBV27
size: NA
DNA: TGTGCCAGCAGACCTACTAGGAAAGGGGAGCTGTTTTTT
CDR3: CASRPTRKGELFF

J: TRBJ1-1
D: NA
V: TRBV4-2
size: few
DNA: TGTGCCAGCAGCCCAGACGTACGTGTCCAGGTGGCTTTCTTT
CDR3: CASSPDVRVQVAFF

J: TRBJ2-5
D: NA
V: TRBV30
size: NA
DNA: TGTGCCTGGAATTCCGGGATAGGTAAAGAGACCCAGTACTTC
CDR3: CAWNSGIGKETQYF

J: TRBJ2-7
D: NA
V: TRBV30
size: NA
DNA: TGTGCCTGGAGTAGTCAGATGCGGGGCGAGCAGTACTTC
CDR3: CAWSSQMRGEQYF

J: TRBJ2-7
D: TRBD2
V: TRBV18
size: few
DNA: TGTGCCAGCTCACCTGACCTCGCGGGAGGAAAATACGAGCAGTACTTC
CDR3: CASSPDLAGGKYEQYF